This T cell receptor beta chain was sequenced during a study of blood T cells in healthy people across ages. Extraction yielded at least 5 micrograms of total RNA per sample. This CDR3 has 15 residues. This clonotype appeared a few times. With a J-beta primer mix and a sample-barcoded 5' primer, a second PCR ran roughly 7 to 11 cycles. Using its own MiXCR run on the 5' RACE reads, TCRdb lists one record per CDR3 protein. The repertoire holds about 2 million distinct CDR3 sequences, with about 49% as singletons. V gene TRBV21-1 combines with J gene TRBJ2-7; the DNA was not used to check the table's D call, TRBD1. TRBV21-1 is deemed a pseudogene. The TCR sequence derives from a woman between 40 and 50 years old in good health. Sequenced: blood. In DNA form, the CDR3 reads TGTGCCAGCAGCAAAGAGGGGATAGACCTCTACGAGCAGTACTTC. This gives the protein CASSKEGIDLYEQYF.